Presented here are 5 T cell receptor beta chains from one specimen sequenced in a study of monozygotic twins with inflammatory bowel disease. TCRdb reworked the 5' RACE reads into one entry per CDR3 protein, no DNA. In all, the sample yields 300,000 to 350,000 distinct CDR3 sequences. The specimen sequenced was blood. These receptors all come from a human donor with ulcerative colitis or Crohn's disease, or a healthy co-twin of an affected twin (not recorded which).

The V and J genes are TRBV20-1 and TRBJ2-5; TCRdb's assignment of TRBD1 cannot be checked, as there is no DNA. Germline V gene lookup returns CDR1 DFQATT and CDR2 SNEGSKA (reference sequence). The CDR3 totals 12 residues. CDR3 sequence: CSAPGPQETQYF.

The chain couples TRBV20-1 to TRBJ1-5; the D call of TRBD1 rests on TCRdb alone, since no DNA is present to check it. This CDR3 has 14 residues. Germline lookup yields CDR1 DFQATT and CDR2 SNEGSKA (reference sequence). CDR3 sequence: CSASPRQGIQPQHF.

The chain employs TRBV30 and TRBJ2-7; checking the TCRdb D call of TRBD1 is not possible without DNA. The CDR3 spans 13 residues. CDR1 GTSNPN and CDR2 SVGIG come from the germline V gene (reference sequence). The CDR3 reads CAWSRQGIYEQYF.

The chain employs TRBV9 and TRBJ2-2; TCRdb designates TRBD2, a call that cannot be tested without DNA. CDR1 is SGDLS, CDR2 YYNGEE, per germline. The CDR3 extends over 15 amino acids. The CDR3 is CASSATSGRAGELFF.

J is TRBJ2-7 and V is TRBV10-3; TCRdb's D call of TRBD1 is untestable without DNA. The CDR3 is 13 amino acids. CDR1 is ENHRY and CDR2 is SYGVKD in the germline V gene. Here the CDR3 reads CAIRDRGPYEQYF.